This TCR beta chain stems from a study of shared clonotypes between healthy human individuals (TCRdb year 2020). Notes on the research overall: A few men and a couple of women, aged 18 to 49 years, made up the cohort. For each donor, CD4 naive and CD4 memory were each given three plates, CD8 naive was given two plates, and CD8 memory was given one plate. Blood TCR repertoires of a handful of healthy adults were deeply sequenced to estimate repertoire size and the extent of clonotype sharing between individuals. To increase sequencing depth and limit assay-specific biases, different laboratories used diverse techniques to prepare libraries and sequence TCR repertoires. Between about 0.8 and 9 billion PBMCs per donor were obtained by leukapheresis.

The donors were healthy, HIV-negative adults with no recently reported acute infections or vaccinations. Only Caucasian adults living in Nashville, Tennessee, USA were represented among the donors. CD4+ T cells were enriched by magnetic negative selection, after which naive cells were positively selected on CD45RA and the negative fraction was taken as the memory subset. After blood collection by leukapheresis, PBMCs were isolated using Ficoll-Histopaque density gradient centrifugation and then cryopreserved in the vapor phase of liquid nitrogen. Analytical flow cytometry was used to check the purity and quantity of each magnetically sorted T cell population. From each sorted fraction, genomic DNA was isolated and quantified by UV absorbance on a Nanodrop 2000c. The CDR1 and CDR2 encoded by the germline V gene are SGHVS and FQNEAQ. The CDR3 measures 13 amino acids from cysteine to phenylalanine. The kept DNA is CDR3 alone, 39 bases in frame from the first base. Trimming at the junction amounts to 5 bases on V and 6 bases on J, and the germline ends lie 14 bases apart.

Of note for this clone: The antigen it binds to is not known. No clone much larger than this one lies a single base away; base qualities are absent.

TCR CDR3 regions were amplified from genomic DNA by multiplex PCR using the deep immunoSEQ assay. Extracted genomic DNA from each cell subset was distributed evenly across all wells of several immunoSEQ 96-well plates, and each plate was treated as a replicate. For sorted subsets, 200 to 250 ng of genomic DNA, equivalent to some 30,000 T cell genomes, went into each replicate PCR. Purified libraries were quantified with a Qubit 3.0 fluorometer, sized on a Bioanalyzer 2100, and re-quantified with the KAPA Library Quantification kit. Each immunoSEQ 96-well plate was sequenced on its own single-read 150-cycle Illumina NextSeq 550 flow cell. Processing in the source paper ran as follows. Because the immunoSEQ output included only junctional sequences and no quality scores, the filtering could not be the same as the filtering used for full-length reads. To assign V/J genes and CDR3, sequences were annotated against IMGT germline references using PyIR, a Python wrapper for IgBLAST v1.9. Reads with weak V/J assignments (E-value above 1e-6), missing CDR3, stop codons, out-of-frame junctions, or ambiguous translated residues were removed. A V3J clonotype was defined by an identical inferred V gene, J gene, and CDR3 amino acid sequence. To compute the percentage overlap between repertoires, the number of shared unique clonotypes was divided by the size of the smaller repertoire. Repertoire richness was assessed with RTK rarefaction, the Chao1 estimator, and Recon v2.1 estimates of unobserved clonotypes. Generation probabilities for all TCRbeta clonotypes obtained by the gDNA method from a handful of donors were computed using OLGA. What TCRdb holds here is the immuneACCESS table cut down to in-frame rearrangements. Part of the clones is not present; checked against another copy, under half of the missing clones reflect an unresolved V gene, and the others are unexplained. From that table come the V and J calls and clone size; the DNA was used to work out D and trimming. This sample is represented by 2,500,000 or so clones; 93% of them were singletons. 0.36% of the sample is held by the ten biggest clonotypes.

Points the paper makes about the study in general: Only blood was sampled, and tissue TCR repertoires likely differ from those in blood. When a handful of donors were compared, the shared fraction of clonotypes was 5% to 6.5% for naive CD4, 3.5% for naive CD8, more than 2% for memory CD4, and around 0.4% for memory CD8. Larger estimated clonotype richness was generally found for naive subsets than for memory subsets. Pairwise subsampling led to the expectation that sequencing depth would affect the degree of clonotype sharing among donors. Because the study included only a small number of donors, the genetic and exposure-history diversity represented was limited. Compared with non-shared clonotypes, the clonotypes found in all four sorted-subset donors had higher generation probabilities. Rarefaction of sorted-subset datasets indicated incomplete sequencing despite the large sequencing depth.

Sequencing used naive CD4+ T cells from PBMCs. This sample's cell subset or site label indicates: CD45RA+ positively selected. The TCR comes from a man between 18 and 35 years old in good health. Some clones in this sample may be carry-over from other donors' samples. The chain couples TRBV7-8 to TRBJ2-7; the D call is possibly TRBD1 or TRBD2, each sharing 7 bases. The sequence in DNA is TGTGCCAGCAGCATTCCAGGGGGGGGCGAGCAGTACTTC. Its translation reads: CASSIPGGGEQYF.